The T cell receptor beta chain described here comes from a study of OX40 agonist ivuxolimab in advanced cancers. Looking at the study overall: Patients were dosed with the agonistic anti-OX40 (CD134) antibody ivuxolimab. Earlier treatment with anti-PD-1, anti-PD-L1 or anti-CTLA-4 was permitted, and under 50% had received some.

General study points: Compared with CD4+, CD8+ T cells on average had more expanded clones.

Sequencing was performed with immunoSEQ multiplex PCR; in TCRdb, only in-frame clones are kept and a portion is missing. The sample includes some 95,000 clones, 70% to 90% seen only once; the top ten take 3.5% to 4%. The CDR3 spans 14 residues. Germline assignment: CDR1 SEHNR and CDR2 FQNEAQ (reference sequence). V lost 5 bases to trimming and J lost 2 bases, with 9 bases between them. Concerning this clone itself: Its antigen remains unidentified.

The sample was CD4+ or CD8+ T cells sorted from blood, taken in a trial of the OX40 agonist ivuxolimab. The chain couples TRBV7-9 to TRBJ2-2; the D is unclear. The receptor comes from an adult with an advanced solid tumor such as melanoma, head and neck, liver or kidney cancer. The chain's CDR3 is CASSLGVNTGELFF. The CDR3 nucleotides are TGTGCCAGCAGCCTCGGAGTCAACACCGGGGAGCTGTTTTTT.